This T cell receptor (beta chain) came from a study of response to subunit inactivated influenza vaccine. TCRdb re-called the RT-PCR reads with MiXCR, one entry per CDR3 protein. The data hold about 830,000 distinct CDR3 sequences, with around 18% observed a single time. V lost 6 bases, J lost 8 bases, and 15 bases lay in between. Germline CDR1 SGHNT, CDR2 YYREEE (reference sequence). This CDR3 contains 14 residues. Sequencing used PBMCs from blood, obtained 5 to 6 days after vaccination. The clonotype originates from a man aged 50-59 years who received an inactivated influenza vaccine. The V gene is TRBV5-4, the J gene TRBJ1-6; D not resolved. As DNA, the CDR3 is TGTGCCAGCAAAAGACTCCCCTCGCATTCACCCCTCCACTTT. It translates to CASKRLPSHSPLHF.